Described below is a single T cell receptor beta chain sequence and its context. Trimming took 5 bases from V and 1 from J; bases not matched to a gene: 4. The length of the CDR3 is 14 residues. The germline V gene has CDR1 MNHEY and CDR2 SVGAGI. The template was genomic DNA from peripheral blood, not RNA. Rearranged V-D-J TRB sequences were amplified with a mixed TRB-A/B primer pool. One entry per CDR3 protein results from TCRdb running MiXCR on the multiplex PCR reads. The repertoire holds about 9,800 distinct CDR3 sequences, less than 45% seen once, with roughly a tenth in the top ten. This specimen belongs to a study of T cell repertoires in aging, cancer and after chemotherapy.

The chain combines TRBV6-5 with TRBJ2-7; 8 nucleotides agree with TRBD1. The clonotype was recovered from a human donor in good health. The sequencing sample was made of blood. The CDR3 reads CASSEWDRSYEQYF. CDR3 nucleotides: TGTGCCAGCAGTGAATGGGACAGGTCCTACGAGCAGTACTTC.